Listed here are 30 T cell receptor beta chains from one sample, sequenced in a study of cytomegalovirus exposure and HLA in healthy donors. Produced via immunoSEQ multiplex PCR; TCRdb's table is partial and in-frame only. The table lists about 49,000 clones, 92% of them singletons, with approximately 1.4% in the top ten. The sequenced material came from PBMCs. These receptors originate from a man aged 18 to 30 in good health and CMV-seronegative.

The rearrangement links TRBV6-4 to TRBJ2-3, with 13 bases fitting TRBD2. The germline CDR1 and CDR2 sequences are MRHNA and SNTAGT. CDR3 length equals 15 residues. V lost 6 bases, J lost 6 bases, and 6 bases stayed unmatched. In nucleotides, the CDR3 is TGTGCCAGCAGCCCGACACTAGCGGGAGGGGATACGCAGTATTTT. This encodes CASSPTLAGGDTQYF.

The chain carries TRBV7-9 and TRBJ2-7; 11 positions match TRBD2. The length of the CDR3 is 15 residues. V shed 5 bases and J 3 bases; nucleotides not matched to a gene: 6. CDR1 SEHNR and CDR2 FQNEAQ come from the germline V gene (reference sequence). The CDR3 here is CASSPVTSGDYEQYF. The CDR3 DNA reads as TGTGCCAGCAGCCCTGTGACTAGCGGGGACTACGAGCAGTACTTC.

The J gene is TRBJ2-1, the V gene TRBV10-1; possibly TRBD2 for D (6 bases). There are 13 residues in the CDR3. The V gene's germline CDR1 is WNHNN and CDR2 SYGVQD (reference sequence). Between the trimmed V and J ends, which lost 1 base and 8 bases, there was a span of 9 bases. This CDR3 is CASSEYSSDEQFF. DNA of the CDR3: TGCGCCAGCAGTGAGTATTCTAGCGATGAGCAGTTCTTC.

The chain joins TRBV5-1 to TRBJ2-1; 10 bases are a match to TRBD2. Germline values: CDR1 SGHRS, CDR2 YFSETQ. J was trimmed by 6 bases and V by 3 bases; bases with no gene match: 6. The CDR3 has 15 residues. CDR3 bases: TGCGCCAGCAGCTCTCTAGCGGGAGCCTCCAATGAGCAGTTCTTC. This codes for CASSSLAGASNEQFF. The full variable domain, rest sourced from reference TRBV5-1 and TRBJ2-1, is KAGVTQTPRYLIKTRGQQVTLSCSPISGHRSVSWYQQTPGQGLQFLFEYFSETQRNKGNFPGRFSGRQFSNSRSEMNVSTLELGDSALYLCASSSLAGASNEQFFGPGTRLTVL.

There are a few counts of this clone. The chain links TRBV7-6 to TRBJ2-7; D perhaps matches TRBD2 (5 bases). V lost 5 bases and J lost 3, with 20 bases in between. The CDR3 is 16 residues long. Germline CDR1 and CDR2: SGHVS and FNYEAQ. This chain's CDR3 is CASSPGEANGDYEQYF. CDR3 coding DNA: TGTGCCAGCAGCCCCGGCGAGGCAAACGGGGACTACGAGCAGTACTTC.

The chain joins TRBV5-5 to TRBJ2-5, with 11 bases aligning to TRBD1. CDR3 length equals 17 residues. Germline V gene data show CDR1 as SGHKS and CDR2 as YYEKEE (reference sequence). V lost 3 bases to trimming and J lost 4 bases; unmatched junction nucleotides: 11. The CDR3 protein is CASSSGQGANPGETQYF. CDR3 sequence (DNA): TGTGCCAGCAGCTCCGGACAGGGGGCGAACCCGGGAGAGACCCAGTACTTC.

The V gene is TRBV11-2, the J gene TRBJ2-1, with D possibly being TRBD2 (5 bases). The V gene's germline CDR1 is SGHAT and CDR2 FQNNGV. V lost 6 bases, J lost 6 bases, and 18 bases lay in between. The CDR3 sequence is 15 residues long. CDR3 DNA: TGTGCCAGCAGGCGCCGGGGTGAGGGTGGCAATGAGCAGTTCTTC. Translation gives CASRRRGEGGNEQFF.

The rearrangement uses TRBV7-2 and TRBJ2-5, with 10 nucleotides matching TRBD2. Germline CDR1 reads SGHTA; CDR2 reads FQGNSA. The CDR3 has 18 amino acids. The V gene end was trimmed by 4 bases and the J gene end by 5 bases; junction bases not matched to a gene: 16. CDR3 in amino acids: CASSSPSSGSAWDETQYF. The DNA of the CDR3 is TGTGCCAGCAGCTCCCCCTCTAGCGGGAGTGCTTGGGATGAGACCCAGTACTTC.

The rearrangement uses TRBV7-8 and TRBJ2-1, with D possibly being TRBD1 (7 bases). V shed 3 bases and J shed 4 bases, with 16 bases lying between them. The CDR3 covers 16 residues. Germline V gene lookup returns CDR1 SGHVS and CDR2 FQNEAQ. The chain's CDR3 is CASSFLPQGGYNEQFF. In DNA form, the CDR3 reads TGTGCCAGCAGCTTCCTCCCCCAGGGGGGTTACAATGAGCAGTTCTTC.

The chain uses TRBV28 and TRBJ2-3; 8 bases line up with TRBD2. Looked up from germline, CDR1 is MDHEN and CDR2 is SYDVKM. The CDR3 has 15 amino acids. With 6 bases clipped from V and 4 bases from J, the junction kept 9 bases outside the gene matches. The CDR3, as DNA: TGTGCCAGCAGCTATTTAGCGGGACGGGCAGATACGCAGTATTTT. It translates to CASSYLAGRADTQYF.

The gene calls are TRBV4-1 and TRBJ2-2; D perhaps matches TRBD2 (6 bases). The V end was cut by 2 bases, the J end by 7 bases, with 14 bases between. Looked up from germline, CDR1 is MGHRA and CDR2 is YSYEKL. The CDR3 is made up of 15 amino acids. The CDR3 DNA sequence: TGCGCCAGCAGCCAACTTTGGGGGGTCGGCGGGGAGCTGTTTTTT. It specifies CASSQLWGVGGELFF.

The V and J genes are TRBV9 and TRBJ2-3; 7 nucleotides match TRBD2. CDR1 SGDLS and CDR2 YYNGEE come from the germline V gene. The CDR3 runs to 14 residues. V trimming: 7 bases; J trimming: 4 bases; junction bases outside the gene matches: 9. CDR3 amino acids: CASGAGVSADTQYF. In DNA form, the CDR3 reads TGTGCCAGCGGCGCGGGAGTCTCGGCAGATACGCAGTATTTT.

The chain has TRBV28 and TRBJ2-1; TRBD2 is a possible D gene (6 bases). The CDR3 loop spans 16 amino acids. V was cut by 1 base and J by 4 bases, with 14 bases left in between. Germline CDR1 and CDR2: MDHEN and SYDVKM. This CDR3 is CASSLYVGGTYNEQFF. CDR3 nucleotide sequence: TGTGCCAGCAGTTTATATGTGGGAGGTACGTACAATGAGCAGTTCTTC.

This clone was seen only once. V is TRBV7-9 and J is TRBJ1-1; possibly TRBD1 for D (5 bases). Trimming cost V 5 bases and J 4 bases, with 14 bases left between them. Germline CDR1 is SEHNR and CDR2 is FQNEAQ (reference sequence). This CDR3 has 14 amino acids. As DNA, the CDR3 is TGTGCCAGCAGCCCCACGCAGGGATCCACTGAAGCTTTCTTT. It yields the protein CASSPTQGSTEAFF.

This chain joins TRBV7-9 and TRBJ2-2, with TRBD1 as a possible D gene (6 bases). The CDR3 consists of 16 residues. V gave up 2 bases and J gave up 2 bases, with 12 bases separating them. Germline V gene lookup returns CDR1 SEHNR and CDR2 FQNEAQ (reference sequence). In nucleotides, the CDR3 is TGTGCCAGCAGCTTACTAGACAGGACCAACACCGGGGAGCTGTTTTTT. Protein product: CASSLLDRTNTGELFF. The variable domain in full, completed from reference TRBV7-9 and TRBJ2-2, reads DTGVSQNPRHKITKRGQNVTFRCDPISEHNRLYWYRQTLGQGPEFLTYFQNEAQLEKSRLLSDRFSAERPKGSFSTLEIQRTEQGDSAMYLCASSLLDRTNTGELFFGEGSRLTVL.

The rearrangement joins TRBV5-1 to TRBJ2-1; 12 positions match TRBD2. The junction had 7 bases not matched to a gene; V was cut back by 4 bases and J by 8 bases. The CDR3 totals 15 residues. Germline CDR1 SGHRS, CDR2 YFSETQ. The CDR3 nucleotides are TGCGCCAGCAGCCTGACTAGCGGGAGTGTCTATGAGCAGTTCTTC. This translates into CASSLTSGSVYEQFF.

This chain links TRBV7-2 with TRBJ2-3; a possible D gene is TRBD2 (5 bases). The CDR3 is 15 residues long. CDR1 and CDR2 from the germline V gene are SGHTA and FQGNSA. The V and J ends lost 1 base and 7 bases respectively, with 15 bases between them. The CDR3 here is CASSLGSSIAYTQYF. Here the CDR3 DNA reads TGTGCCAGCAGCTTAGGATCTAGCATAGCATATACGCAGTATTTT.

The V and J genes are TRBV19 and TRBJ1-5, with D possibly being TRBD1 (5 bases). V was cut by 6 bases and J by 0 bases, with 12 bases left in between. The germline V gene encodes CDR1 LNHDA and CDR2 SQIVND (reference sequence). The CDR3 is made up of 15 amino acids. The CDR3 loop is CASRSTGYSNQPQHF. The CDR3 region has the DNA TGTGCCAGTAGGTCCACAGGCTATAGCAATCAGCCCCAGCATTTT.

The chain employs TRBV7-8 and TRBJ1-5; D is uncertain. This CDR3 comprises 14 residues. V gave up 2 bases and J gave up 6 bases, with 11 bases separating them. The germline V gene encodes CDR1 SGHVS and CDR2 FQNEAQ. CDR3 nucleotide sequence: TGTGCCAGCAGCTTAATGTTCCCAGGTCAGCCCCAGCATTTT. Its protein product is CASSLMFPGQPQHF.

This chain links TRBV28 with TRBJ2-1; D is unresolved. Germline assignment: CDR1 MDHEN and CDR2 SYDVKM. Between the trimmed V and J ends, which lost 6 bases and 0 bases, there was a span of 15 bases. The CDR3 covers 16 residues. CDR3 DNA: TGTGCCAGCAGATCGTTCGACTGGAGCTCCTACAATGAGCAGTTCTTC. Amino acids: CASRSFDWSSYNEQFF.

The chain joins TRBV6-1 to TRBJ1-3; TRBD1 agrees at 8 bases. Germline V CDR1 and CDR2: MNHNS, SASEGT. Trimming removed 6 bases from V and 6 bases from J; junction bases left unmatched: 10. The CDR3 length is 15 residues. CDR3 in amino acids: CASRDTGGPINTIYF. The CDR3, as DNA: TGTGCCAGCAGAGATACAGGGGGTCCTATAAACACCATATATTTT.

The V and J genes are TRBV7-6 and TRBJ2-5; D is possibly TRBD2 (7 bases). This CDR3 contains 15 residues. Trimming took off 11 bases at V and 5 bases at J, with 24 bases between the two ends. In germline, CDR1 is SGHVS, CDR2 FNYEAQ. Here the CDR3 DNA reads TGTGCCGCCGGGGGCGCGGGGGTTAAATCCGAGACCCAGTACTTC. Protein product: CAAGGAGVKSETQYF.

J is TRBJ1-1 and V is TRBV5-6; TRBD1 matches at 11 bases. V lost 2 bases and J lost 5; bases outside the gene matches: 2. Germline V lookup: CDR1 SGHDT, CDR2 YYEEEE. There are 14 residues in the CDR3. The CDR3 loop is CASSFRDRGTEAFF. The CDR3 coding sequence is TGTGCCAGCAGCTTCCGGGACAGGGGGACTGAAGCTTTCTTT. The full variable domain, rest sourced from reference TRBV5-6 and TRBJ1-1, is DAGVTQSPTHLIKTRGQQVTLRCSPKSGHDTVSWYQQALGQGPQFIFQYYEEEERQRGNFPDRFSGHQFPNYSSELNVNALLLGDSALYLCASSFRDRGTEAFFGQGTRLTVV.

This sequence joins TRBV6-6 and TRBJ2-7; D is undetermined. Germline V gene data show CDR1 as MNHNY and CDR2 as SVGAGI (reference sequence). The CDR3 consists of 11 residues. V was cut by 0 bases and J by 6 bases, with 3 bases left in between. Written as DNA, the CDR3 is TGTGCCAGCAGTTACTCACTCGAGCAGTACTTC. It translates to CASSYSLEQYF.

This clone was detected once. This chain connects TRBV10-2 to TRBJ1-3, with D uncertain. The germline V and J ends were trimmed by 8 bases and 0 bases, with 17 bases remaining between them. Germline CDR1 and CDR2: WSHSY and SAAADI. The CDR3 covers 16 residues. The CDR3 region is CASAPEVTFSGNTIYF. In DNA form, the CDR3 reads TGCGCCAGCGCACCCGAGGTGACCTTCTCTGGAAACACCATATATTTT.

The V gene is TRBV7-2, the J gene TRBJ2-7; TRBD1 might be the D (5 bases). Between the trimmed V and J ends, which lost 1 base and 5 bases, there was a span of 18 bases. The CDR3 loop spans 16 amino acids. Germline values: CDR1 SGHTA, CDR2 FQGNSA. CDR3 bases: TGTGCCAGCAGCTTAGGGGGCGGTACAAATTTCGACGAGCAGTACTTC. It is translated as CASSLGGGTNFDEQYF.

A few counts support this clone. The gene calls are TRBV7-9 and TRBJ2-7; tentatively, D is TRBD1 (6 bases). The CDR3 is 14 amino acids. Trimming left V 5 bases short and J 0 bases short, with 11 bases between. CDR1 is SEHNR, CDR2 FQNEAQ, per germline (reference sequence). The CDR3 nucleotides read TGTGCCAGCAGCCTAGGACAGTCCTCCTACGAGCAGTACTTC. Residues: CASSLGQSSYEQYF.

The V call is TRBV5-1, the J call TRBJ2-7; 10 bases match TRBD1. This CDR3 has 16 residues. Germline assignment: CDR1 SGHRS and CDR2 YFSETQ. V was pared by 0 bases and J by 2 bases, with 5 bases of the junction left unmatched. CDR3 region: CASSLGGTGAPYEQYF. CDR3 DNA: TGCGCCAGCAGCTTGGGCGGGACAGGGGCCCCCTACGAGCAGTACTTC. Variable domain in full (rest from reference TRBV5-1 and TRBJ2-7): KAGVTQTPRYLIKTRGQQVTLSCSPISGHRSVSWYQQTPGQGLQFLFEYFSETQRNKGNFPGRFSGRQFSNSRSEMNVSTLELGDSALYLCASSLGGTGAPYEQYFGPGTRLTVT.

V is TRBV30 and J is TRBJ2-7; no definite D call. Germline-derived CDR1 and CDR2 are GTSNPN and SVGIG (reference sequence). Trimming took 7 bases from V and 0 from J, leaving 10 bases between them. The CDR3 totals 12 residues. The CDR3 loop is CASDSGSYEQYF. The CDR3 nucleotides read TGTGCCTCCGACTCGGGCTCCTACGAGCAGTACTTC.

The genes are TRBV9 and TRBJ2-1; D call uncertain. The germline gives CDR1 SGDLS, CDR2 YYNGEE. Between the trimmed V and J ends, which lost 4 bases and 9 bases, there was a span of 11 bases. The CDR3 is 12 residues long. The CDR3 region has the DNA TGTGCCAGCAGCCCCCAACCGGGTGAGCAGTTCTTC. It specifies CASSPQPGEQFF.